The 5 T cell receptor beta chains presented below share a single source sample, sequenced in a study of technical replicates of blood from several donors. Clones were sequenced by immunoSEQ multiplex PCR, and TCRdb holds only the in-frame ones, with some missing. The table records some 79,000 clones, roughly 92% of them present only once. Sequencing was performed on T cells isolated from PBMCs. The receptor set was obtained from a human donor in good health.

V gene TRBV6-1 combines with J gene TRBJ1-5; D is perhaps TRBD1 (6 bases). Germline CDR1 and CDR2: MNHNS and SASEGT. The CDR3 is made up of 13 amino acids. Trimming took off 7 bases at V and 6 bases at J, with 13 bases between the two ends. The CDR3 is CASTGAPGQPQHF. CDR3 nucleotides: TGTGCCAGCACAGGGGCCCCGGGTCAGCCCCAGCATTTT.

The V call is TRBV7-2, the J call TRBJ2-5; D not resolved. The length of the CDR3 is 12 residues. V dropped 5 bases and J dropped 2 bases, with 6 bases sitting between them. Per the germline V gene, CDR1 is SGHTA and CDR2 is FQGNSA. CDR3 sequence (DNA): TGTGCCAGCAGCCCTACTCAAGAGACCCAGTACTTC. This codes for CASSPTQETQYF.

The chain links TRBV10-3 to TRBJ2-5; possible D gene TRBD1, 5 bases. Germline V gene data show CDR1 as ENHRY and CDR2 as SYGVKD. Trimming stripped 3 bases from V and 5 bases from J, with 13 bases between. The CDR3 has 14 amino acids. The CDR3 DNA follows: TGTGCCATCAGTGAACTATTAAGGGGCGAGACCCAGTACTTC. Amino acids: CAISELLRGETQYF.

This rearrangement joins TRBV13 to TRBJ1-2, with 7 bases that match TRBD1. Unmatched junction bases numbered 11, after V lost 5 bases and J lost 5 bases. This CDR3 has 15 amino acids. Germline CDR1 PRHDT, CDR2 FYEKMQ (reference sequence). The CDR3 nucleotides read TGTGCCAGCAGCGTACTCCCGGGACAGTCATATGGCTACACCTTC. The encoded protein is CASSVLPGQSYGYTF.

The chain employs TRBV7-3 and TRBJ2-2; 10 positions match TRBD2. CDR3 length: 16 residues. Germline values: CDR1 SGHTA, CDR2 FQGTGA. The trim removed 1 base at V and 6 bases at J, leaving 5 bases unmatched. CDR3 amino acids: CASSLSSGGASGELFF. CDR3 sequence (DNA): TGTGCCAGCAGCTTAAGCAGCGGGGGGGCCTCCGGGGAGCTGTTTTTT.